This T cell receptor beta chain was recorded in a study of T cell changes during pregnancy in multiple sclerosis. TCRdb's copy holds only in-frame clones and misses some; the assay was immunoSEQ multiplex PCR. The repertoire holds about 70,000 clones, with around 92% as singletons. V lost 3 bases to trimming and J lost 8 bases, with 24 bases between them. Germline CDR1 and CDR2: SGHDT and YYEEEE. The CDR3 spans 17 residues. The V gene is TRBV5-6, the J gene TRBJ2-1, with D perhaps TRBD2 (6 bases). Specimen: CD8+ T cells from peripheral blood mononuclear cells, collected in the third trimester of pregnancy. This TCR came from a female donor in good health, enrolled as a control in a pregnancy study. The CDR3 DNA reads as TGTGCCAGCAGCTCAATTGGAGGCGGGGAGCCCAAATATGAGCAGTTCTTC. It yields the protein CASSSIGGGEPKYEQFF.